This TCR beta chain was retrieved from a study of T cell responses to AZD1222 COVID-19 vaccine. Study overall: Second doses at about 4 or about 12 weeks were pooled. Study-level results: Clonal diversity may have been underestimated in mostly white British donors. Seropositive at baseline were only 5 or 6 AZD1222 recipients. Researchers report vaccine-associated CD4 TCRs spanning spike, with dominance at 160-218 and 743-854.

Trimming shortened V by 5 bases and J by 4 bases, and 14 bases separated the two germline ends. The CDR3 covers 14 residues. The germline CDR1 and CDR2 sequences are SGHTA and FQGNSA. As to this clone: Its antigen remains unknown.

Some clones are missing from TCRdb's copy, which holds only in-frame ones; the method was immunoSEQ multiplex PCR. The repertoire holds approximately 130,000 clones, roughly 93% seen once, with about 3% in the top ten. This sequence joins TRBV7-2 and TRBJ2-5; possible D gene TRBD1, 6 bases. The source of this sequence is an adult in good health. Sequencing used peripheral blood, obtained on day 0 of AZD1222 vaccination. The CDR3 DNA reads TGTGCCAGCAGCCCAGCCGGGACACGAGAGACCCAGTACTTC. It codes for CASSPAGTRETQYF. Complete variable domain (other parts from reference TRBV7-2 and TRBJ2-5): GAGVSQSPSNKVTEKGKDVELRCDPISGHTALYWYRQSLGQGLEFLIYFQGNSAPDKSGLPSDRFSAERTGGSVSTLTIQRTQQEDSAVYLCASSPAGTRETQYFGPGTRLLVL.